Listed here is a single TCR beta chain. These data are taken from a study of blood T cell repertoires in COVID-19. The method was immunoSEQ multiplex PCR; TCRdb's version includes in-frame clones alone and lacks a portion of them. The sample shows 650,000 to 800,000 clones, 85% to 90% of them seen only once. CDR3 length equals 17 residues. Germline V gene lookup returns CDR1 SGHVS and CDR2 FNYEAQ. The V and J ends lost 0 bases and 0 bases, in that order; junction bases with no gene match: 6. The sequencing input was peripheral blood. The J gene is TRBJ1-1, the V gene TRBV7-6, with TRBD1 matching 8 bases. The TCR sequence derives from a woman between 18 and 30 years old with acute or convalescent COVID-19. The DNA for the CDR3 is TGTGCCAGCAGCTTAGCCAGGGGGGGACAGGTGAACACTGAAGCTTTCTTT. Translation gives CASSLARGGQVNTEAFF.